This T cell receptor (beta chain) was observed in a study of blood T cell repertoires in COVID-19. Study at large: Acute and convalescent COVID-19 samples came from the United States, Italy and Spain. Sample material is recorded as cDNA or gDNA derived from T cells, B-cell-depleted T cells, or PBMCs.

Authors' processing steps: How many nucleated cells were present was estimated from reference gene primer amplification. This table comes from immunoSEQ multiplex PCR, and its TCRdb copy is limited to in-frame clones, with some not included. That table supplies the V and J calls and clone size; D and trimming were determined from the DNA. Counted here are about 200,000 clones, about 79% occurring once; the ten biggest clones make up under 15%. CDR1 and CDR2 (germline): MNHEY, SMNVEV (reference sequence). The CDR3 has 13 amino acids. V was shortened by 5 bases and J by 7 bases, with 12 bases between the two germline ends.

Sequencing was carried out using peripheral blood. This clonotype was sampled from a human donor in a cohort sampled during active COVID-19. V gene TRBV27 combines with J gene TRBJ2-1; tentative D call: TRBD2 (6 bases). DNA for the CDR3: TGTGCCAGCAGTCCTAGCGCCAGTAATGAGCAGTTCTTC. It codes for CASSPSASNEQFF.